Detailed here is one T cell receptor beta chain. Its antigen is not known. Each TCR beta cDNA library carried unique molecular identifiers. TCRdb used MiXCR to reprocess the PCR reads, holding one entry per CDR3 protein. This table holds around 700,000 distinct CDR3 sequences, 59% found once. The sample belongs to a study of post-analysis software for immune sequencing data. V dropped 7 bases and J dropped 0 bases, with 15 bases sitting between them. The CDR3 covers 15 residues. Germline CDR1 reads MNHEY; CDR2 reads SMNVEV (reference sequence). Findings of the study overall: TRBV5-6, TRBV5-1 and TRBV20-1 were among five TRBV segments more frequent in patients than controls.

The sequenced sample was blood. This receptor was obtained from a girl aged 2 to 9 with multiple sclerosis. The rearrangement uses TRBV27 and TRBJ1-1; D remains ambiguous. The DNA of the CDR3 is TGTGCCAGCAAAACCGAGACCAACATGAACACTGAAGCTTTCTTT. It yields the protein CASKTETNMNTEAFF.